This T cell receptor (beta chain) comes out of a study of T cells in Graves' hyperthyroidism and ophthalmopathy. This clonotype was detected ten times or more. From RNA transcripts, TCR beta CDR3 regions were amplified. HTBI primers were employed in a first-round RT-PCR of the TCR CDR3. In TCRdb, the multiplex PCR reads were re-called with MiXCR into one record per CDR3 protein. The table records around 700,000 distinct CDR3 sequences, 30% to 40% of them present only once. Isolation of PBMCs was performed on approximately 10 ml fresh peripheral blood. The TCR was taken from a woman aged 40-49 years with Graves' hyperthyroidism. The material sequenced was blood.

The CDR3, as DNA: TGTGCCAGCAGCTTAGCGCTAGGGAGGGGGCGCGACGAGCAGTACTTC. It yields the protein CASSLALGRGRDEQYF. This chain links TRBV7-9 with TRBJ2-7, with D perhaps being TRBD1 or TRBD2 (7 bases each). Germline V gives CDR1 SEHNR, CDR2 FQNEAQ (reference sequence). This CDR3 contains 16 residues. Deletions cut 0 bases from V and 5 bases from J, with 17 bases between.